This TCR beta chain was obtained from a study of blood T cells in healthy people across ages. Study in general: T cells yielded about one barcoded beta molecule per two cells through template switching. Overall study results and limits: Age advanced and TCR beta diversity per million T cells fell, roughly linearly. There were more naive CD4+ cells and higher diversity in long-lived donors than in aged donors.

CDR1 SSHAT and CDR2 FNYEAQ come from the germline V gene (reference sequence). The CDR3 extends over 14 amino acids. For the second PCR, which ran for about 6 to 11 cycles, a sample-barcoded 5' primer and a J-beta primer mix were used. TCRdb re-analysed the 5' RACE reads in MiXCR, keeping a single row per CDR3 protein. The sample includes 1.5 million to 1.8 million distinct CDR3 sequences, around 40% seen only once; the top ten take about 4.1%. Every donor gave 9 to 10 milliliters of peripheral blood. Concerning this clonotype itself: The antigen is not known. A read error may account for a junction end that differs from germline.

The source is a woman under 30 in good health. The chain has TRBV7-7 and TRBJ2-4; D may match TRBD1 or TRBD2 (5 bases each). The closer fit of TRBJ2-7 to the DNA end suggests the J call may be wrong. Sequencing was performed on blood. The CDR3 DNA follows: TGTGCTAGCAGCCCCGGGACCAATTCCGACGAGCAGTACTTC. It yields the protein CASSPGTNSDEQYF.